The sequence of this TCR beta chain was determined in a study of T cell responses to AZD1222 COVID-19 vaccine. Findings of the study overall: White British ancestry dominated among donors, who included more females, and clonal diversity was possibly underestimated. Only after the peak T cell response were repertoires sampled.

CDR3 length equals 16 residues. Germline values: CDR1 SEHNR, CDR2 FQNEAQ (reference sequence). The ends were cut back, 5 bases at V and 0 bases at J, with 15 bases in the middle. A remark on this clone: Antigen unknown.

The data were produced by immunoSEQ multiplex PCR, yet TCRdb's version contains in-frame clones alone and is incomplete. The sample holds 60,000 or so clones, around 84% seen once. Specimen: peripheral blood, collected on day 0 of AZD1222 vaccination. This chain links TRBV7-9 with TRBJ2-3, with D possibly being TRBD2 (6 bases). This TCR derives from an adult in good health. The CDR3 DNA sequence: TGTGCCAGCAGCCGCGCGGCCGGGAGCAGCACAGATACGCAGTATTTT. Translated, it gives CASSRAAGSSTDTQYF.